This T cell receptor (beta chain) was sequenced during a study of molecular identifiers for immune sequencing clone quantification. Source material for naive CD8 libraries was about 19,000 to 1,000,000 sorted cells, with 10%, 30% or 50% RNA. This clonotype has a handful of counts. TCRdb re-analysed the PCR reads in MiXCR, keeping a single row per CDR3 protein. The data show 85,000 to 90,000 distinct CDR3 sequences, roughly 23% seen once. The source is a human donor in good health. Some libraries in this study had Jurkat cell RNA spiked in. The sequencing input was naive CD8+ T cells from blood, with Jurkat cell RNA spiked in. Stated subset: FACS-sorted CD8+CD4-CCR7+CD45RA+ naive T cells.

CDR3 nucleotides: TGTGCCAGCGCCCCAGGGTCGGGCACTGAAGCTTTCTTT. Its protein is CASAPGSGTEAFF. The gene calls are TRBV19 and TRBJ1-1; D possibly corresponds to TRBD1 (5 bases). The ends were cut back, 9 bases at V and 4 bases at J, with 15 bases in the middle. This CDR3 is 13 amino acids long. Germline V lookup: CDR1 LNHDA, CDR2 SQIVND (reference sequence).